The T cell receptor (beta chain) described here comes from a study of blood T cell repertoires in COVID-19 (dated by TCRdb to 2020 to 2022). In the study overall: Samples covering the acute and convalescent phases of COVID-19 were provided by collaborators in the United States, Italy and Spain. The material from the prospective study consisted of cDNA or gDNA derived from T cells, B-cell-depleted T cells, or PBMCs. Deeply sampled blood TCRbeta repertoires from subjects exposed to, actively infected with, or recovered from COVID-19 were included in the dataset. A freely available public database, intended as a resource for researchers studying the immune response to SARS-CoV-2, is where the repertoires were released. The samples were drawn from the first 160 participants of the ongoing ImmuneRACE study and from over 950 subjects provided by 6 global collaborators. A de-identified subject ID, COVID-19 status, age in years and sex were almost always included in the sample metadata. HLA class I and class II types, where available, came from metadata supplied by the sample provider rather than from assay-based typing.

As concerns this clone: Its target antigen remains unknown. Base qualities are not recorded, but no much larger clone differs from it by a single base.

Samples from volunteer blood donors who had recovered from COVID-19 were contributed by a second Seattle source. Each collaborating institution followed its own protocols to collect whole blood in K2EDTA tubes. For TCRbeta analysis, collaborators shipped samples in one of three forms: frozen whole blood, isolated PBMCs, or DNA extracted from either of those sample types. TCRbeta CDR3 regions were amplified from genomic DNA using the immunoSEQ Assay, a bias-controlled multiplex PCR. Processing in the source paper ran as follows. Within the assay, amplification of reference gene primers was used to estimate how many nucleated cells each sample contained. Sequence reads were collapsed and filtered to measure the absolute abundance of every unique TCRbeta CDR3 rearrangement. Productive Simpson clonality was computed per sample as the square root of Simpson's diversity index over productive rearrangements. TCRdb stores this immuneACCESS table with in-frame sequences only. Part of the clones is absent; in the studies checked, under half of the shortfall reflects unresolved V genes, and no reason is known for the rest. V and J calls and clone size are as listed in that table; D and trimming were resolved from the DNA. For this sample the table gives under 250,000 clones, of which around 90% were detected only once. Jointly, the top ten make up around 6% of the sample.

The research as a whole found: The amount of clinical and demographic metadata varied by source and participant and was provided uncurated.

CDR1 SGHDT and CDR2 YYEEEE are derived from the germline V gene. Including cysteine and phenylalanine, the CDR3 has 14 amino acids. Solely the CDR3 DNA is kept, with 42 bases framed from the first base. V is clipped by 4 bases and J by 1 base, and the sequence between their germline boundaries is 11 bases long. What was sequenced was peripheral blood. This TCR came from a man in his sixties who had recovered from COVID-19. The chain uses TRBV5-6 and TRBJ1-2, and TRBD1 may be the D gene, going by 5 matching bases. The CDR3 protein sequence reads: CASSPLGGNYGYTF. The bases read TGTGCCAGCAGCCCCCTGGGGGGTAACTATGGCTACACCTTC.